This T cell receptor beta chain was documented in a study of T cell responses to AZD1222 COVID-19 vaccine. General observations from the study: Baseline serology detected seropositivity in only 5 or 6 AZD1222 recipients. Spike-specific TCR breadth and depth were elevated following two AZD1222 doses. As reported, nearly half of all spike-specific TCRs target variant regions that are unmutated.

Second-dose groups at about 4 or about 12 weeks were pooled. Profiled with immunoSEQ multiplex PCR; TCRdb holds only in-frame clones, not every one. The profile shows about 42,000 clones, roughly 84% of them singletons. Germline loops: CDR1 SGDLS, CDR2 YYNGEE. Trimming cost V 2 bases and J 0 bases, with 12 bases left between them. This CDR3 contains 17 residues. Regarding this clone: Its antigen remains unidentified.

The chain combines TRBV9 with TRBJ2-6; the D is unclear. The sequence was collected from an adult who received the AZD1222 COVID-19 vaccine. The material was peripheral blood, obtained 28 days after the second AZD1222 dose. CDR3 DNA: TGTGCCAGCAGCGTGTCCCTTGGAGCCTCTGGGGCCAACGTCCTGACTTTC. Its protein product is CASSVSLGASGANVLTF.